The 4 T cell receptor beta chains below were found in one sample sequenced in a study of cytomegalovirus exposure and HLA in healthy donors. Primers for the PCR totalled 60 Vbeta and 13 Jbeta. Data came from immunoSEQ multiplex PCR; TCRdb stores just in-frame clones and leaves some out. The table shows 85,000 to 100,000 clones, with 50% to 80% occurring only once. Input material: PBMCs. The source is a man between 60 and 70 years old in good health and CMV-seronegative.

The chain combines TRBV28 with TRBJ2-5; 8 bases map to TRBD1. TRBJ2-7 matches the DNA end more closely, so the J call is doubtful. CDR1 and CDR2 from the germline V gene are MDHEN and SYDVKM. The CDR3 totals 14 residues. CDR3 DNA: TGTGCCAGCAGTTTCCCAGGGGGCGCCTACGAGCAGTACTTC. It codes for CASSFPGGAYEQYF.

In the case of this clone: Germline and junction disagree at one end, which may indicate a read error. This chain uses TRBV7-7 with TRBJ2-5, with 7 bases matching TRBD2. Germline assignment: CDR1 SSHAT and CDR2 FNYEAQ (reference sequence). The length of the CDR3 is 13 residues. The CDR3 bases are TGTGCTAGCAGCGACCCAGGGAGGGGGACCCAGTACTTC. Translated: CASSDPGRGTQYF. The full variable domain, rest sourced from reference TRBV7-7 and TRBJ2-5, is GAGVSQSPRYKVTKRGQDVTLRCDPISSHATLYWYQQALGQGPEFLTYFNYEAQPDKSGLPSDRFSAERPEGSISTLTIQRTEQRDSAMYRCASSDPGRGTQYFGPGTRLLVL.

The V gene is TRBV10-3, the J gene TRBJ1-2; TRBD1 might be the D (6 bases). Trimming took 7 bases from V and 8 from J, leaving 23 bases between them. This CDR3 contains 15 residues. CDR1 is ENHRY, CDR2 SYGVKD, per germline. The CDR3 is CAITESQDSTGGYTF. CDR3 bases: TGTGCCATCACCGAATCCCAAGACTCCACAGGGGGCTACACCTTC.

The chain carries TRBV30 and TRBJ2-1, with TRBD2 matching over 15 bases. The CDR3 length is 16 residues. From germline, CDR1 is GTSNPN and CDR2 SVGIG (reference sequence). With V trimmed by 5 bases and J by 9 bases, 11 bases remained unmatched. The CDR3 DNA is TGTGCCTGGCTCCAGGGACTAGCGGGAGGAGGAGGTGAGCAGTTCTTC. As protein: CAWLQGLAGGGGEQFF.